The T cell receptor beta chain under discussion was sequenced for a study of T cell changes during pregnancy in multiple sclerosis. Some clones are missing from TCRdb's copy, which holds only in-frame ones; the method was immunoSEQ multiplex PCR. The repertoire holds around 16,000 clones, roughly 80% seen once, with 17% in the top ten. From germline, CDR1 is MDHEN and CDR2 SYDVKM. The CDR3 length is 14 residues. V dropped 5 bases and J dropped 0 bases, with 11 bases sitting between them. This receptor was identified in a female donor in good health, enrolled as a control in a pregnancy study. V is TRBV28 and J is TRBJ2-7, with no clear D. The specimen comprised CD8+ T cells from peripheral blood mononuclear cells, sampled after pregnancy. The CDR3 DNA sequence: TGTGCCAGCAGTCCAACGACTGACTCCTACGAGCAGTACTTC. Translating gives CASSPTTDSYEQYF.